The rows below give T cell receptor beta chains drawn from one sample of a study of cytomegalovirus exposure and HLA in healthy donors. Sequenced by immunoSEQ multiplex PCR; TCRdb stores in-frame clones only, minus some. The table includes under 150,000 clones, approximately 87% detected once. Sequenced material: PBMCs. Every receptor here comes from a woman younger than 45 in good health and CMV-seronegative. The CDR3 runs from the conserved cysteine through the conserved F or W. Fields, in order: clone size, V gene, D gene, J gene, CDR3 protein, CDR3 DNA. A D gene is named only where the DNA matches it firmly. Expanded clones are given a class, and other clones once, few, many or no size at all.

NA,TRBV5-1,NA,TRBJ2-7,CASSLAPGDEQYF,TGCGCCAGCAGCTTGGCCCCGGGGGACGAGCAGTACTTC
NA,TRBV28,NA,TRBJ2-1,CASTVANRYNEQFF,TGTGCCAGCACCGTAGCGAACCGATACAATGAGCAGTTCTTC
once,TRBV28,TRBD1,TRBJ1-2,CASSSGTGLDYGYTF,TGTGCCAGCAGTTCTGGGACAGGACTTGACTATGGCTACACCTTC
once,TRBV2,NA,TRBJ2-1,CASREGVISYNEQFF,TGTGCCAGCAGAGAGGGGGTTATCTCCTACAATGAGCAGTTCTTC
NA,TRBV5-1,TRBD1,TRBJ2-2,CASSPTGGLAGELFF,TGCGCCAGCAGCCCTACAGGGGGCCTGGCCGGGGAGCTGTTTTTT
NA,TRBV28,NA,TRBJ1-1,CASRAGTAKAFF,TGTGCCAGCCGCGCGGGGACCGCCAAAGCTTTCTTT
NA,TRBV5-6,TRBD2,TRBJ2-7,CASSSSGGAPIREQYF,TGTGCCAGCAGTTCCAGCGGGGGGGCCCCCATTCGCGAGCAGTACTTC
NA,TRBV7-9,NA,TRBJ2-3,CASTNITDTQYF,TGTGCCAGCACCAACATCACAGATACGCAGTATTTT
NA,TRBV29-1,TRBD1,TRBJ2-7,CSGRTGDEQYF,TGCAGCGGACGGACAGGAGACGAGCAGTACTTC
NA,TRBV4-3,NA,TRBJ2-3,CASSPLTSTDTQYF,TGCGCCAGCAGCCCTCTGACTAGCACAGATACGCAGTATTTT
NA,TRBV7-3,TRBD2,TRBJ2-3,CASSPKGGSGPTDTQYF,TGTGCCAGCAGCCCGAAGGGAGGTAGCGGGCCCACAGATACGCAGTATTTT
NA,TRBV10-1,TRBD2,TRBJ2-3,CASSTGTGGLDTQYF,TGCGCCAGCAGCACCGGGACGGGGGGTTTAGATACGCAGTATTTT
NA,TRBV27,NA,TRBJ1-5,CASSLWAGGNQPQHF,TGTGCCAGCAGTCTATGGGCCGGTGGCAATCAGCCCCAGCATTTT
few,TRBV5-8,NA,TRBJ2-6,CASSSSASFGANVLTF,TGTGCCAGCAGCTCGAGCGCTTCTTTTGGGGCCAACGTCCTGACTTTC
few,TRBV15,NA,TRBJ2-2,CATSTSGQNTGELFF,TGTGCCACCAGCACCAGCGGCCAGAACACCGGGGAGCTGTTTTTT
NA,TRBV28,TRBD1,TRBJ1-1,CASSPRQGVTEAFF,TGTGCCAGCAGTCCCCGACAGGGAGTAACTGAAGCTTTCTTT
NA,TRBV5-1,TRBD1,TRBJ1-2,CASSSGTGINYGYTF,TGCGCCAGCAGCTCGGGGACAGGGATTAACTATGGCTACACCTTC
once,TRBV7-9,NA,TRBJ2-3,CASSPGQLTDTQYF,TGTGCCAGCAGCCCAGGACAGCTCACAGATACGCAGTATTTT
NA,TRBV7-9,TRBD2,TRBJ2-1,CASSQSMAGDPYNEQFF,TGTGCCAGCAGTCAATCAATGGCGGGAGACCCCTACAATGAGCAGTTCTTC
NA,TRBV7-8,TRBD2,TRBJ2-1,CASAQTSGISEEQFF,TGTGCCAGCGCGCAGACTAGCGGGATCTCGGAAGAGCAGTTCTTC
NA,TRBV29-1,NA,TRBJ2-3,CSVRAADPGDTQYF,TGCAGCGTCCGGGCGGCGGACCCAGGGGATACGCAGTATTTT
NA,TRBV19,NA,TRBJ2-3,CASTAGDTDTQYF,TGTGCCAGTACAGCAGGGGACACAGATACGCAGTATTTT
NA,TRBV9,TRBD2,TRBJ2-5,CASSPQWGGLAGETQYF,TGTGCCAGCAGCCCCCAGTGGGGCGGACTAGCGGGAGAGACCCAGTACTTC
NA,TRBV4-1,TRBD2,TRBJ2-1,CASSQDRKAGGYNEQFF,TGCGCCAGCAGCCAAGATCGGAAAGCGGGGGGCTACAATGAGCAGTTCTTC
NA,TRBV5-4,NA,TRBJ2-1,CASSQELNENEQFF,TGTGCCAGCAGCCAAGAACTAAATGAGAATGAGCAGTTCTTC
NA,TRBV7-6,NA,TRBJ2-5,CASSLVSETQYF,TGTGCCAGCAGCTTAGTATCGGAGACCCAGTACTTC
NA,TRBV21-1,NA,TRBJ1-1,CASSKGDGQGGPEAFF,TGTGCCAGCAGCAAAGGTGACGGACAGGGGGGTCCTGAAGCTTTCTTT
NA,TRBV5-4,TRBD1,TRBJ1-2,CASSLEDRLYGYTF,TGTGCCAGCAGCTTGGAGGACAGGCTCTATGGCTACACCTTC
NA,TRBV2,NA,TRBJ1-1,CASSRQGNTEAFF,TGTGCCAGCAGTCGGCAGGGGAACACTGAAGCTTTCTTT
NA,TRBV7-7,TRBD2,TRBJ2-5,CASSLGTSGAKETQYF,TGTGCCAGCAGCTTAGGGACTAGCGGGGCGAAAGAGACCCAGTACTTC
NA,TRBV15,TRBD1,TRBJ1-1,CATSRDGGQGSTEAFF,TGTGCCACCAGCAGAGATGGAGGACAGGGGTCTACTGAAGCTTTCTTT